The clone carrying this T cell receptor (beta chain) is medium-sized (0.01 to 0.1%). Other DNA variants within this sample encode the same CDR3. This sample is part of a study of metastatic and nonmetastatic thyroid tumors. Study-wide background: It was across blood and tumor or nodule tissue from malignant and benign thyroid patients that repertoires were compared.

The CDR3 covers 11 residues. V was shortened by 1 base and J by 17 bases, with 9 bases between the two germline ends. CDR1 is LNHDA, CDR2 SQIVND, per germline (reference sequence). Before thyroid surgery, none of the patients had received any treatment. TCRdb re-processed the PCR reads through MiXCR. The sample comprises 20,000 or so clones, 16% of which are singletons, and 8% to 13% rests with the top ten. The origin of this receptor is a female donor with papillary thyroid cancer or a benign thyroid nodule (not recorded which). Some clones in this sample may be carry-over from other donors' samples. Sample: tumor tissue. The chain recombines TRBV19 with TRBJ1-6, with D unresolved. The CDR3 region has the DNA TGTGCCAGTAGTATAGGGTCCTCCATCCACTTT. This sequence encodes CASSIGSSIHF.